The 28 T cell receptor beta chains below come from one sample, sequenced in a study of blood T cell repertoires in COVID-19. Some clones are missing from TCRdb's copy, which holds only in-frame ones; the method was immunoSEQ multiplex PCR. The sample yields roughly 190,000 clones, roughly 88% seen once. The specimen sequenced was peripheral blood. The source is a woman aged 40 to 49 who had recovered from COVID-19.

The genes are TRBV5-6 and TRBJ2-1, with 12 positions matching TRBD2. This CDR3 comprises 18 residues. Losses at the gene ends were 1 base for V and 1 base for J; bases not matched to a gene: 6. In germline, CDR1 is SGHDT, CDR2 YYEEEE. The CDR3 loop is CASSLFLAGGNSYNEQFF. The CDR3 DNA reads as TGTGCCAGCAGCTTGTTCCTAGCGGGAGGGAATTCCTACAATGAGCAGTTCTTC.

This chain connects TRBV6-6 to TRBJ2-3; the match to TRBD2 covers 8 bases. Per germline, CDR1 MNHNY and CDR2 SVGAGI (reference sequence). V lost 6 bases to trimming and J lost 3 bases; unmatched junction nucleotides: 8. The CDR3 contains 15 residues. The CDR3: CASRGAGVGTDTQYF. DNA for the CDR3: TGTGCCAGCAGGGGAGCGGGAGTAGGGACAGATACGCAGTATTTT.

The chain is built from TRBV9 and TRBJ1-2; no clear D gene. The CDR3 consists of 12 residues. Trimming removed 0 bases at V and 9 bases at J, with 9 bases between. Germline CDR1 and CDR2: SGDLS and YYNGEE. The CDR3 nucleotides read TGTGCCAGCAGCGTAGTCGAGGGCAGCTACACCTTC. This gives the protein CASSVVEGSYTF.

J is TRBJ1-1 and V is TRBV27; D possibly corresponds to TRBD1 (6 bases). The germline V gene has CDR1 MNHEY and CDR2 SMNVEV (reference sequence). Trimming took off 0 bases at V and 0 bases at J, with 17 bases between the two ends. The CDR3 sequence is 18 residues long. CDR3 DNA sequence: TGTGCCAGCAGTTTATCTCCGGGAGGGGGGAAAATGAACACTGAAGCTTTCTTT. Protein product: CASSLSPGGGKMNTEAFF.

The chain uses TRBV6-5 and TRBJ2-3; D unclear. The germline V and J ends were trimmed by 7 bases and 4 bases, with 9 bases remaining between them. This CDR3 contains 12 residues. Germline CDR1 MNHEY, CDR2 SVGAGI. CDR3 in DNA: TGTGCCAGCAAATCAGAGGCAGATACGCAGTATTTT. It translates to CASKSEADTQYF.

This clone appeared once. This chain links TRBV4-3 with TRBJ1-2, with D hard to call. The germline CDR1 and CDR2 sequences are LGHNA and YSLEER. This CDR3 has 15 amino acids. Trimming took 0 bases from V and 2 from J, leaving 10 bases between them. The DNA of the CDR3 is TGCGCCAGCAGCCAAGAGGCGGCAGCCAACTATGGCTACACCTTC. It specifies CASSQEAAANYGYTF.

This clone was recorded only once. This chain connects TRBV3-1 (or the pseudogene TRBV3-2) to TRBJ2-3; possible D gene TRBD1, 6 bases. Germline V lookup: CDR1 LGHDT, CDR2 YNNKEL (reference sequence). This CDR3 has 14 amino acids. V lost 0 bases, J lost 6 bases, and 10 bases lay in between. CDR3 sequence (DNA): TGTGCCAGCAGCCAAGACACTAGGGGGGATACGCAGTATTTT. This codes for CASSQDTRGDTQYF.

The chain carries TRBV28 and TRBJ1-1; possibly TRBD1 for D (5 bases). Trimming pared 8 bases from V and 7 bases from J, leaving 8 bases between. This CDR3 contains 10 residues. Germline V gives CDR1 MDHEN, CDR2 SYDVKM. This CDR3 reads CASRRVEAFF. CDR3 DNA sequence: TGTGCCAGCCGCAGGGTTGAAGCTTTCTTT. The entire variable domain, with the rest obtained from reference TRBV28 and TRBJ1-1, is as follows: DVKVTQSSRYLVKRTGEKVFLECVQDMDHENMFWYRQDPGLGLRLIYFSYDVKMKEKGDIPEGYSVSREKKERFSLILESASTNQTSMYLCASRRVEAFFGQGTRLTVV.

A single count supports this clone. The chain is built from TRBV27 and TRBJ2-4; 11 bases map to TRBD1. The CDR3 length is 18 residues. Unmatched junction bases numbered 11, after V lost 7 bases and J lost 0 bases. In germline, CDR1 is MNHEY, CDR2 SMNVEV (reference sequence). CDR3 in DNA: TGTGCCAGCACCCCTTTAAAGGACAGGGGGCTAGCCAAAAACATTCAGTACTTC. Protein product: CASTPLKDRGLAKNIQYF.

The chain uses TRBV5-1 and TRBJ1-1, with D maybe TRBD1 (6 bases). The V end lost 0 bases, the J end lost 4 bases, and 16 bases lay between the germline ends. CDR3 length: 16 amino acids. Germline V gene data show CDR1 as SGHRS and CDR2 as YFSETQ. In nucleotides, the CDR3 is TGCGCCAGCAGCTTGGGCCCGACAGGTGCGTCCACTGAAGCTTTCTTT. Protein sequence: CASSLGPTGASTEAFF.

CDR3 residues: CASSSLANTQYF. CDR3 nucleotide sequence: TGTGCCAGCAGTTCCTTAGCCAATACGCAGTATTTT. The V and J genes are TRBV6-2 or TRBV6-3 and TRBJ2-3, with D unresolved. Germline-derived CDR1 and CDR2 are MNHEY and SVGEGT. This CDR3 comprises 12 residues. V lost 4 bases to trimming and J lost 7 bases, with 9 bases between them.

The chain links TRBV11-2 to TRBJ2-1; the D gene is possibly TRBD2 (7 bases). The CDR3 is made up of 15 amino acids. The germline gives CDR1 SGHAT, CDR2 FQNNGV. The germline V and J ends were trimmed by 4 bases and 3 bases, with 13 bases remaining between them. This chain's CDR3 is CASSSRGDNYNEQFF. Written as DNA, the CDR3 is TGTGCCAGCAGCTCCCGGGGGGACAACTACAATGAGCAGTTCTTC. Combining the CDR3 with reference TRBV11-2 and TRBJ2-1 gives the whole variable domain EAGVAQSPRYKIIEKRQSVAFWCNPISGHATLYWYQQILGQGPKLLIQFQNNGVVDDSQLPKDRFSAERLKGVDSTLKIQPAKLEDSAVYLCASSSRGDNYNEQFFGPGTRLTVL.

The rearrangement links TRBV18 to TRBJ2-1, with 7 bases lining up with TRBD2. CDR3 length: 15 residues. With 2 bases clipped from V and 7 bases from J, the junction kept 8 bases outside the gene matches. Germline V gives CDR1 KGHSH, CDR2 LQKENI. The CDR3 loop is CASSPYREVQNEQFF. CDR3 nucleotide sequence: TGTGCCAGCTCACCATACCGGGAGGTACAAAATGAGCAGTTCTTC.

The genes are TRBV7-9 and TRBJ2-3, with 7 bases fitting TRBD1. The CDR3 is made up of 14 amino acids. CDR1 is SEHNR and CDR2 is FQNEAQ in the germline V gene (reference sequence). Trimming at V came to 5 bases and at J to 6 bases, leaving 8 bases not matched to a gene. The CDR3, as DNA: TGTGCCAGCAGCGCGACAGGGCCTGTGGATACGCAGTATTTT. Translation: CASSATGPVDTQYF. Looking up the rest from reference TRBV7-9 and TRBJ2-3 gives the full variable domain: DTGVSQNPRHKITKRGQNVTFRCDPISEHNRLYWYRQTLGQGPEFLTYFQNEAQLEKSRLLSDRFSAERPKGSFSTLEIQRTEQGDSAMYLCASSATGPVDTQYFGPGTRLTVL.

V gene TRBV7-9 combines with J gene TRBJ1-2; D ambiguous. Trimming removed 5 bases at V and 4 bases at J, with 23 bases between. This CDR3 is built from 17 residues. CDR1 is SEHNR and CDR2 is FQNEAQ in the germline V gene (reference sequence). The CDR3 DNA sequence: TGTGCCAGCAGCAATACACTAGGGTTAGGGCCTTTCTATGGCTACACCTTC. Its protein product is CASSNTLGLGPFYGYTF.

The chain employs TRBV24-1 and TRBJ1-3; D call uncertain. CDR1 is KGHDR and CDR2 is SFDVKD in the germline V gene. CDR3 length: 15 residues. V was cut by 3 bases and J by 1 base, with 9 bases left in between. As DNA, the CDR3 is TGTGCCACCAGTGATAGGTCGGGGTCTGGAAACACCATATATTTT. This gives the protein CATSDRSGSGNTIYF.

In regard to this clone: Relative to the germline gene, one junction end is altered; a read error may explain this. This chain uses TRBV6-1 with TRBJ2-1; the D is unclear. This CDR3 spans 14 amino acids. Germline lookup yields CDR1 MNHNS and CDR2 SASEGT. CDR3 loop: CASSEALLGPRWLF. Written as DNA, the CDR3 is TGTGCCAGCAGTGAAGCGCTTCTTGGGCCCCGGTGGCTCTTC.

V usage is TRBV19 and J usage is TRBJ1-2, with D maybe TRBD1 (5 bases). CDR3 length: 15 amino acids. The germline V gene has CDR1 LNHDA and CDR2 SQIVND (reference sequence). Trimming cost V 6 bases and J 2 bases, with 16 bases left between them. For the CDR3, the DNA is TGTGCCAGTAGAACTCCGGGGGGAGGGAACTATGGCTACACCTTC. This sequence encodes CASRTPGGGNYGYTF.

The rearrangement uses TRBV29-1 and TRBJ2-7, with a tentative D call TRBD2 (5 bases). The germline gives CDR1 SQVTM, CDR2 ANQGSEA. Trimming pared 4 bases from V and 2 bases from J, leaving 39 bases between. The CDR3 runs 22 residues. CDR3 loop: CSVGIPDAGSPRVGPRTYEQYF. DNA for the CDR3: TGCAGCGTTGGCATCCCAGACGCTGGATCCCCGAGGGTCGGCCCTCGGACCTACGAGCAGTACTTC.

This chain joins TRBV6-5 and TRBJ1-3; D might be TRBD1 (5 bases). The CDR3 spans 16 residues. V was pared by 2 bases and J by 0 bases, with 11 bases between. Germline V gene lookup returns CDR1 MNHEY and CDR2 SVGAGI. The CDR3 loop is CASSYDGAFSGNTIYF. CDR3 coding DNA: TGTGCCAGCAGTTACGATGGGGCATTCTCTGGAAACACCATATATTTT.

The chain carries TRBV3-1 (or the pseudogene TRBV3-2) and TRBJ2-1; TRBD2 matches 7 bases. This CDR3 has 14 amino acids. Per the germline V gene, CDR1 is LGHDT and CDR2 is YNNKEL (reference sequence). Germline trimming cut 3 bases from V and 3 bases from J; bases unmatched to any gene: 2. The CDR3 is CASSQRTSYNEQFF. DNA of the CDR3: TGTGCCAGCAGCCAGAGGACTAGCTACAATGAGCAGTTCTTC.

This clone was recorded only once. This sequence joins TRBV3-1 (or the pseudogene TRBV3-2) and TRBJ2-1; 10 bases align to TRBD2. The trim removed 6 bases at V and 8 bases at J, leaving 7 bases unmatched. The germline gives CDR1 LGHDT, CDR2 YNNKEL (reference sequence). The CDR3 extends over 14 amino acids. As DNA, the CDR3 is TGTGCCAGCAGACGGACTAGCGGAGATCATGAGCAGTTCTTC. This gives the protein CASRRTSGDHEQFF.

The V and J genes are TRBV6-5 and TRBJ1-1; no firm D call. Germline lookup yields CDR1 MNHEY and CDR2 SVGAGI. Trimming took off 5 bases at V and 0 bases at J, with 13 bases between the two ends. The CDR3 has 15 amino acids. The CDR3 region is CASSSQVRVNTEAFF. The CDR3 DNA sequence: TGTGCCAGCAGTAGCCAAGTTAGAGTGAACACTGAAGCTTTCTTT.

This rearrangement joins TRBV6-2 or TRBV6-3 to TRBJ1-5; no clear D gene. Trimming left V 6 bases short and J 1 base short, with 10 bases between. CDR3 length equals 14 residues. Germline-derived CDR1 and CDR2 are MNHEY and SVGEGT. CDR3 DNA sequence: TGTGCCAGCAGCCCCGAGTCCAGCAATCAGCCCCAGCATTTT. It is translated as CASSPESSNQPQHF.

The chain couples TRBV27 to TRBJ2-7; D remains ambiguous. V dropped 3 bases and J dropped 6 bases, with 9 bases sitting between them. The CDR3 loop spans 12 amino acids. Germline lookup yields CDR1 MNHEY and CDR2 SMNVEV (reference sequence). CDR3 nucleotide sequence: TGTGCCAGCAGTTTGGGCGAAAGCGAGCAGTACTTC. It is translated as CASSLGESEQYF.

The chain links TRBV15 to TRBJ1-4; D ambiguous. Trimming shortened V by 0 bases and J by 10 bases, and 6 bases separated the two germline ends. The length of the CDR3 is 12 residues. Germline CDR1 LNHNV, CDR2 YYDKDF (reference sequence). Here the CDR3 reads CATSRDFRKLFF. CDR3 DNA: TGTGCCACCAGCAGAGATTTCAGAAAACTGTTTTTT.

As concerns this clone: The same CDR3 can be traced to other DNA sequences in this sample. CDR3 nucleotide sequence: TGCGCCAGCAGCCAAGATCTAGCGGGGGGGGAGACCCAGTACTTC. Translation: CASSQDLAGGETQYF. The genes are TRBV4-3 and TRBJ2-5, with TRBD2 matching over 12 bases. J was trimmed by 5 bases and V by 0 bases; bases with no gene match: 1. This CDR3 is built from 15 residues. Germline V gives CDR1 LGHNA, CDR2 YSLEER.

This clone occurred once. The rearrangement links TRBV18 to TRBJ2-4, with D perhaps TRBD2 (5 bases). CDR3 length: 15 residues. CDR1 and CDR2 (germline): KGHSH, LQKENI. V was pared by 0 bases and J by 4 bases, with 10 bases between. In nucleotides, the CDR3 is TGTGCCAGCTCACCACCCGGGATGGGTAAAAACATTCAGTACTTC. Its translation: CASSPPGMGKNIQYF.